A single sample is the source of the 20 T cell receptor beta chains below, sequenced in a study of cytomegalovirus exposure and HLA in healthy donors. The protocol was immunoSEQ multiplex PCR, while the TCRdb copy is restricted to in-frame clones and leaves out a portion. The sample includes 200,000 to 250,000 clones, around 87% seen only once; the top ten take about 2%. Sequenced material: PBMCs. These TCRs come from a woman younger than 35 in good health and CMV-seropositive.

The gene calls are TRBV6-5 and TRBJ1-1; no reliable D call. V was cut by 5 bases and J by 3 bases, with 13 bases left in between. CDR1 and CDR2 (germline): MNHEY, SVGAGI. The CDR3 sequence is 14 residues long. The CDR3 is CASSRTPADTEAFF. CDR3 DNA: TGTGCCAGCAGTCGAACACCAGCGGACACTGAAGCTTTCTTT.

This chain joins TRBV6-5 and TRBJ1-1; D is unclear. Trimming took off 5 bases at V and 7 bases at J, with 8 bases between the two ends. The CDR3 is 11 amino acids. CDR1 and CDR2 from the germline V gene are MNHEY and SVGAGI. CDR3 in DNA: TGTGCCAGCAGTCGAGGTAGTGAAGCTTTCTTT. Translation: CASSRGSEAFF.

The DNA of the CDR3 is TGTGCCAGCAGTTTTGGCGACAGGGGTGGTGTCGGCAATCAGCCCCAGCATTTT. Translated: CASSFGDRGGVGNQPQHF. This chain connects TRBV27 to TRBJ1-5; TRBD1 matches 8 bases. With V trimmed by 3 bases and J by 2 bases, 12 bases remained unmatched. Germline assignment: CDR1 MNHEY and CDR2 SMNVEV (reference sequence). The CDR3 runs to 18 residues.

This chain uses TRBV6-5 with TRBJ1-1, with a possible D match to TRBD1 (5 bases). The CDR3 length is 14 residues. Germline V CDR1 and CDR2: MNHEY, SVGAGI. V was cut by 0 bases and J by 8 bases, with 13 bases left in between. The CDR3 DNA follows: TGTGCCAGCAGTTACTCGGGAAGGCCAGGGGAAGCTTTCTTT. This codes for CASSYSGRPGEAFF.

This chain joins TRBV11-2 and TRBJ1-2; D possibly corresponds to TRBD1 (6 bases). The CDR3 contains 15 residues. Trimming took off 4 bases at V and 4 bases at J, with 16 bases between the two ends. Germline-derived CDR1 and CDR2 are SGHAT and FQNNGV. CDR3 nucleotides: TGTGCCAGCAGCTCACCCTTGGACAGAACCTATGGCTACACCTTC. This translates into CASSSPLDRTYGYTF.

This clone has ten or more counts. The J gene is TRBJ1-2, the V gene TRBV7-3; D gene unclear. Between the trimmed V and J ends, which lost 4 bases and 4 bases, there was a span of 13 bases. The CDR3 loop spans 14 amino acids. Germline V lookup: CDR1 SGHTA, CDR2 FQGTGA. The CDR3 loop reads CASSSPGARYGYTF. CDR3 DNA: TGTGCCAGCAGCTCTCCCGGAGCGCGCTATGGCTACACCTTC. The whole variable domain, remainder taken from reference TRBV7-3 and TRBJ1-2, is GAGVSQTPSNKVTEKGKYVELRCDPISGHTALYWYRQSLGQGPEFLIYFQGTGAADDSGLPNDRFFAVRPEGSVSTLKIQRTERGDSAVYLCASSSPGARYGYTFGSGTRLTVV.

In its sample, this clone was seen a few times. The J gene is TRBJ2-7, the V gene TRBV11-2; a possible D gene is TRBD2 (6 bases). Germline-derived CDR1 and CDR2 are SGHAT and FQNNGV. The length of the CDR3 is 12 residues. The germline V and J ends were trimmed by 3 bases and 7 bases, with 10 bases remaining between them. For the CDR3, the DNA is TGTGCCAGCAGCTTGCGGGGTGGGGAGCAGTACTTC. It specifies CASSLRGGEQYF.

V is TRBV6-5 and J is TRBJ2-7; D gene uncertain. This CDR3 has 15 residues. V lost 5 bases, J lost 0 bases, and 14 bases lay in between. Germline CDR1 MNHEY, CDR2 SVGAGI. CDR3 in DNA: TGTGCCAGCAGTCTGTTCCAGGCCAGCTCCTACGAGCAGTACTTC. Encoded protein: CASSLFQASSYEQYF.

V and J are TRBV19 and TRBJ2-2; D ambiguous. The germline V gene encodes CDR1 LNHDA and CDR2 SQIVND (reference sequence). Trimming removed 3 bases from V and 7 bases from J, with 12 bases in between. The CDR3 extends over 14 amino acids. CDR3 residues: CASSIRWRIGELFF. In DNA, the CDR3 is TGTGCCAGTAGTATTAGGTGGCGGATCGGGGAGCTGTTTTTT.

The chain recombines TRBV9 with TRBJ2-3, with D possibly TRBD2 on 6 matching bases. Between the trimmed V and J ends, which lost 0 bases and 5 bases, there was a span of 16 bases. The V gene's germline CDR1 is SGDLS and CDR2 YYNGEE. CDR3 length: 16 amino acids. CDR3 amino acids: CASSVGAWGGVDTQYF. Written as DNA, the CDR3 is TGTGCCAGCAGCGTAGGGGCTTGGGGAGGAGTAGATACGCAGTATTTT.

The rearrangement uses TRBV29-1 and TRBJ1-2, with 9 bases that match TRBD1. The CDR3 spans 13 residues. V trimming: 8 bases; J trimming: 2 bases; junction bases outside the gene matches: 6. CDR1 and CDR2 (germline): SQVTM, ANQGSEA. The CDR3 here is CSPEGTGNYGYTF. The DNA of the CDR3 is TGCAGCCCGGAGGGGACAGGGAACTATGGCTACACCTTC.

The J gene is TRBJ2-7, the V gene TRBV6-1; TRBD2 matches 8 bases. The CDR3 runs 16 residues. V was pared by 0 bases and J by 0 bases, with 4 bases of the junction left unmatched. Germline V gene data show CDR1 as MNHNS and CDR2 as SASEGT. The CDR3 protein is CASSEAGTSGSYEQYF. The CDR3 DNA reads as TGTGCCAGCAGTGAAGCAGGGACTAGTGGCTCCTACGAGCAGTACTTC.

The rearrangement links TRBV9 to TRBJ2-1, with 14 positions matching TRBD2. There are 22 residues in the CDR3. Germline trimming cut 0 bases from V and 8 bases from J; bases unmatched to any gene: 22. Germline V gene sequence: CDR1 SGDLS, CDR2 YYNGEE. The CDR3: CASSVALRPGLAGAPGQYEQFF. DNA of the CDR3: TGTGCCAGCAGCGTAGCTCTCCGGCCGGGACTAGCGGGAGCTCCGGGACAGTATGAGCAGTTCTTC.

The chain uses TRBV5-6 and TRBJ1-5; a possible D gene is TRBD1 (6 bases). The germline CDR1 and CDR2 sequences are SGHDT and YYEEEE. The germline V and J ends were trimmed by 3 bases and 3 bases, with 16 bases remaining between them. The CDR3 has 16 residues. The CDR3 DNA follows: TGTGCCAGCAGCTCGTTGTTCGGGGACAACAATCAGCCCCAGCATTTT. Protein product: CASSSLFGDNNQPQHF.

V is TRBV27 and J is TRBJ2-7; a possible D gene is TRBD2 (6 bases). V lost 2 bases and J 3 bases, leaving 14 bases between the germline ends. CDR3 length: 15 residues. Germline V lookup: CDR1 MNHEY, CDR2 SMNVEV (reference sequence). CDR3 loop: CASSLGGSPYYEQYF. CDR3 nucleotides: TGTGCCAGCAGTTTAGGGGGGAGCCCATACTACGAGCAGTACTTC.

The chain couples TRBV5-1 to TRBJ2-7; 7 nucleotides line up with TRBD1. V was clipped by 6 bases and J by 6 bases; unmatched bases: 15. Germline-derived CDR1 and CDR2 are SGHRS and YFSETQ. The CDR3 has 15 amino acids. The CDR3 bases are TGCGCCAGCAACCCGGGAAGTACAGGGGAAGGCGAGCAGTACTTC. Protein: CASNPGSTGEGEQYF. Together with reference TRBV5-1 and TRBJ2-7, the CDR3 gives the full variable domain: KAGVTQTPRYLIKTRGQQVTLSCSPISGHRSVSWYQQTPGQGLQFLFEYFSETQRNKGNFPGRFSGRQFSNSRSEMNVSTLELGDSALYLCASNPGSTGEGEQYFGPGTRLTVT.

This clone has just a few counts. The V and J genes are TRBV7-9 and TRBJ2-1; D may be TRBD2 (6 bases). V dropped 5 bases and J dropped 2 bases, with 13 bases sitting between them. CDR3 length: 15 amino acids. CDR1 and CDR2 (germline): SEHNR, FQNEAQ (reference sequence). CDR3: CASSLGLQTYNEQFF. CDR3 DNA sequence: TGTGCCAGCAGCCTGGGACTCCAGACCTACAATGAGCAGTTCTTC.

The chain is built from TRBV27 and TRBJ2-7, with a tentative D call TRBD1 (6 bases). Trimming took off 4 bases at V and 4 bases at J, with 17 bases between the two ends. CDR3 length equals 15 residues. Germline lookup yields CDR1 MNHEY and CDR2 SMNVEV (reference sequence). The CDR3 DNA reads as TGTGCCAGCAGTTCCGGAACAGGGTTTTTTTACGAGCAGTACTTC. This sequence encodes CASSSGTGFFYEQYF.

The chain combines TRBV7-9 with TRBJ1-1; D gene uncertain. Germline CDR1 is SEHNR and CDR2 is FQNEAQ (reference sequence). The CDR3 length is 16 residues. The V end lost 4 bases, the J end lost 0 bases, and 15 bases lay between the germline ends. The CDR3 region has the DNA TGTGCCAGCAGCTCTCTAGCAGCTCAAATGAACACTGAAGCTTTCTTT. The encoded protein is CASSSLAAQMNTEAFF.

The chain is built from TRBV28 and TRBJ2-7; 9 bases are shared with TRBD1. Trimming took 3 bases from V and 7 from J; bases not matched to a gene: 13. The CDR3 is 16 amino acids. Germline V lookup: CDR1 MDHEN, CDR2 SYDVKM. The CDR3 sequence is CASSFTPARTGDEQYF. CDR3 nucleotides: TGTGCCAGCAGTTTTACCCCGGCCCGGACAGGGGATGAGCAGTACTTC.